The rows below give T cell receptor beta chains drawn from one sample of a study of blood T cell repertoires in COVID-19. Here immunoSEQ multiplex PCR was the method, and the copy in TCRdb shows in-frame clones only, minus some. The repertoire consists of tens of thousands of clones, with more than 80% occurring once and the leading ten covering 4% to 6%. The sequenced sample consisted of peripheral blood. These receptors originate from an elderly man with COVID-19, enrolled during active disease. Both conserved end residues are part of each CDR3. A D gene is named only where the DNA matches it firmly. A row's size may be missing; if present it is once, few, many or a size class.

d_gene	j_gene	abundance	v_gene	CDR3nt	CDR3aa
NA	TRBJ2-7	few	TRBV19	TGTGCCAGTAGTAGTTCCCGGAGCCCCTCCTACGAGCAGTACTTC	CASSSSRSPSYEQYF
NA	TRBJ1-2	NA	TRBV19	TGTGCCAGTAGTACGGGGATCTCTAACTATGGCTACACCTTC	CASSTGISNYGYTF
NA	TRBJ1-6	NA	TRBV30	TGTGCCTGGAGTCAACAGCCGGATTCACCCCTCCACTTT	CAWSQQPDSPLHF
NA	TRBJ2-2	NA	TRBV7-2	TGTGCCAGCAGCTTAGCGCTCCTCCGGGTTAGGACCGGGGAGCTGTTTTTT	CASSLALLRVRTGELFF
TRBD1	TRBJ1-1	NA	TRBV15	TGTGCCACCAGGCAGGGGGGCCAGAACACTGAAGCTTTCTTT	CATRQGGQNTEAFF
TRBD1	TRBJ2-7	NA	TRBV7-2	TGTGCCAGCAGACATCCGGGACAGTCACAACCCGAGCAGTACTTC	CASRHPGQSQPEQYF
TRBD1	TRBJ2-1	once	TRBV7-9	TGTGCCAGCAGCTTAGTTCAGGGGGCGGATGAGCAGTTCTTC	CASSLVQGADEQFF
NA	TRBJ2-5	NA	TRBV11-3	TGTGCCAGCAGCGGAGGAGAGACCCAGTACTTC	CASSGGETQYF
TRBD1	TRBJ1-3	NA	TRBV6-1	TGTGCCAGCAGTGCTACCTCCGGACAGGCCTCTGGAAACACCATATATTTT	CASSATSGQASGNTIYF
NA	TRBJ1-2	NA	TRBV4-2	TGTGCCAGCAGCCAAGTTGGGGACAATGGCTACACCTTC	CASSQVGDNGYTF
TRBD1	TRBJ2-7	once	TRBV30	TGTGCCTGGAAACCCCCGGGGGACAGGTACGAGCAGTACTTC	CAWKPPGDRYEQYF
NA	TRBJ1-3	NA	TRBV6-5	TGTGCCAGCAAAGTCCATAGCTCTGGAAACACCATATATTTT	CASKVHSSGNTIYF
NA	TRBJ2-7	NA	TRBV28	TGTGCCAGCAGTCCCCTAACAGGGTTCGAGCAGTACTTC	CASSPLTGFEQYF
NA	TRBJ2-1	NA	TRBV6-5	TGTGCCAGCACCTACGGTGGGGGAGGTGAGCAGTTCTTC	CASTYGGGGEQFF
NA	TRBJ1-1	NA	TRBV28	TGTGCCAGCAGTACGAGGTCCCTCACTGAAGCTTTCTTT	CASSTRSLTEAFF
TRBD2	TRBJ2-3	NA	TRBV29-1	TGCAGCGTTGATCCTAGCGGGAGCACAGATACGCAGTATTTT	CSVDPSGSTDTQYF
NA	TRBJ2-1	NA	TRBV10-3	TGTGCCATCAGTGAGTTGCGAGACAATGAGCAGTTCTTC	CAISELRDNEQFF
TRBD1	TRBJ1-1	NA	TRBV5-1	TGCGCCAGCAGCTTGGGCGGACAGGGTACCACTGAAGCTTTCTTT	CASSLGGQGTTEAFF
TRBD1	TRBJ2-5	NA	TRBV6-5	TGTGCCAGCAGAGCAACAGGGGGTCGGCGAGAGACCCAGTACTTC	CASRATGGRRETQYF
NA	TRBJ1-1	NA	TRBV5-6	TGTGCCAGCAGCTCCCAGGGGAACACTGAAGCTTTCTTT	CASSSQGNTEAFF
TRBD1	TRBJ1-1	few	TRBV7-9	TGTGCCAGCAGCGACCGGGACAGGGTGAACACTGAAGCTTTCTTT	CASSDRDRVNTEAFF
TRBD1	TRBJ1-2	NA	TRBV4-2	TGTGCCAGCAGCCGGGGGACAGGGGAGGACTATGGCTACACCTTC	CASSRGTGEDYGYTF
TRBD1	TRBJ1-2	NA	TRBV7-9	TGTGCCAGCAGCTTAAACCCCGGGACAGGGGGTGGCTACACCTTC	CASSLNPGTGGGYTF